This T cell receptor beta chain originates from a study of radiotherapy plus CTLA-4 blockade in lung cancer. Study in general: Objective response was observed in about 19% of patients, and disease control in 31%.

Here immunoSEQ multiplex PCR was the method, and the copy in TCRdb shows in-frame clones only, minus some. The sample includes tens of thousands of clones, more than 85% of them seen just once. Enrolled patients, whose metastatic non-small-cell lung cancer was chemo-refractory, received focal radiation plus CTLA-4 blockade with ipilimumab. Trimming shortened V by 3 bases and J by 8 bases, and 10 bases separated the two germline ends. Germline V CDR1 and CDR2: SGHVS, FQNEAQ. The CDR3 loop spans 12 amino acids. Whole-study results and caveats: Tumor-derived TCR clones expanded in blood after radiotherapy plus ipilimumab.

This clone came up a few times. The antigen remains unidentified. The sequence came from a human donor with non-small cell lung cancer that progressed on radiotherapy plus ipilimumab. The rearrangement links TRBV7-8 to TRBJ1-2; D gene ambiguous. Sequencing used peripheral blood, obtained from a patient treated with radiotherapy plus ipilimumab. CDR3 nucleotide sequence: TGTGCCAGCAGCTTGGCCGCATGGGGCTACACCTTC. It encodes CASSLAAWGYTF.